These T cell receptor beta chains were read from a single sample in a study of T cell responses to AZD1222 COVID-19 vaccine. Sequencing was performed with immunoSEQ multiplex PCR; in TCRdb, only in-frame clones are kept and a portion is missing. This table has some 150,000 clones, approximately 89% appearing once. The material was peripheral blood, obtained on day 0 of MenACWY control vaccination. These receptors were obtained from an adult in good health. CDR3s include the opening cysteine and the closing phenylalanine or tryptophan. D genes are given only for firm matches. Size tells how often a clone was seen (once, few, many) or the class of an expanded clone, and some rows leave it out.

V	D	size	length	J	DNA	CDR3
TRBV29-1	.	.	15	TRBJ2-5	TGCAGCGTCGCGACCGGGACGGTCTATCAAGAGACCCAGTACTTC	CSVATGTVYQETQYF
TRBV6-2/TRBV6-3	.	.	13	TRBJ1-2	TGTGCCAGCAGCCAAGGACAGAACTATGGCTACACCTTC	CASSQGQNYGYTF
TRBV24-1	.	.	15	TRBJ2-7	TGTGCCACCAGTGACCCTCGGACAGATGGGAACGAGCAGTACTTC	CATSDPRTDGNEQYF
TRBV9	.	.	16	TRBJ1-6	TGTGCCAGCAGCGCCGCACGGGTGGACCATAATTCACCCCTCCACTTT	CASSAARVDHNSPLHF
TRBV18	.	.	13	TRBJ1-2	TGTGCCAGCTCCCTTGGGGGGCACTATGGCTACACCTTC	CASSLGGHYGYTF
TRBV27	TRBD2	.	15	TRBJ2-1	TGTGCCAGCAGCAAAGGGACTAGTTCCTACAATGAGCAGTTCTTC	CASSKGTSSYNEQFF
TRBV5-4	TRBD2	.	13	TRBJ2-1	TGTGCCACCCTGCGGGAGGGCTACAATGAGCAGTTCTTC	CATLREGYNEQFF
TRBV3-1/TRBV3-2	.	.	14	TRBJ1-2	TGTGCCAGCAGTTCCAGGGACGGCCACTATGGCTACACCTTC	CASSSRDGHYGYTF
TRBV4-3	.	.	14	TRBJ2-3	TGCGCCAGCAGCCAAGGACAGTCAGGGGATACGCAGTATTTT	CASSQGQSGDTQYF
TRBV5-1	.	.	15	TRBJ1-1	TGCGCCAGCAGCTTCACAGGGATAGGATCCACTGAAGCTTTCTTT	CASSFTGIGSTEAFF
TRBV6-1	.	.	12	TRBJ2-1	TGTGCCAGCAGTGAACAGGTTAATGAGCAGTTCTTC	CASSEQVNEQFF
TRBV5-6	TRBD2	.	16	TRBJ2-2	TGTGCCAGCAGCTTGGCTAGCGGGAGGGGAACCGGGGAGCTGTTTTTT	CASSLASGRGTGELFF
TRBV30	.	once	13	TRBJ1-1	TGTGCCTGGAGTGTAGGGATGAACACTGAAGCTTTCTTT	CAWSVGMNTEAFF
TRBV18	.	once	16	TRBJ1-1	TGTGCCAGCTCACCTCTGGATGGGCAGGGGAACACTGAAGCTTTCTTT	CASSPLDGQGNTEAFF
TRBV24-1	.	.	15	TRBJ1-2	TGTGCCACCAGTGATTCGGCCGGACCGGGGGATGGCTACACCTTC	CATSDSAGPGDGYTF